The 25 T cell receptor beta chains below come from one sample, sequenced in a study of cytomegalovirus exposure and HLA in healthy donors. PCR employed 60 Vbeta and 13 Jbeta primers. Measured with immunoSEQ multiplex PCR; TCRdb has only the in-frame clones, and not every one. Of fewer than 250,000 clones in the sample, 85% were seen once. Material for sequencing was PBMCs. All receptors derive from a human donor in good health.

This clone was seen just once. V is TRBV6-8 and J is TRBJ2-7, with D perhaps TRBD1 (6 bases). CDR1 is MNHGY and CDR2 is SAAAGT in the germline V gene. V was trimmed by 2 bases and J by 2 bases, leaving 13 bases between them. CDR3 length equals 15 residues. CDR3 sequence: CASSYRQGSPYEQYF. The DNA for the CDR3 is TGTGCCAGCAGTTACCGCCAGGGGAGCCCCTACGAGCAGTACTTC.

This chain uses TRBV6-1 with TRBJ2-1, with 9 bases aligning to TRBD2. The V segment lost 4 bases and the J segment 8 bases; nucleotides outside the gene matches: 15. CDR1 is MNHNS and CDR2 is SASEGT in the germline V gene. This CDR3 contains 17 residues. Here the CDR3 DNA reads TGTGCCAGCAGTGCCCGACGGGGGCGGGAGGGCCTCCATGAGCAGTTCTTC. Translating gives CASSARRGREGLHEQFF.

DNA for the CDR3: TGTGCCAGCGCTCCCGGGACAGCCTATGGCTACACCTTC. It yields the protein CASAPGTAYGYTF. The chain couples TRBV27 to TRBJ1-2; 7 nucleotides line up with TRBD1. The CDR3 has 13 amino acids. Losses at the gene ends were 8 bases for V and 4 bases for J; bases not matched to a gene: 7. Germline lookup yields CDR1 MNHEY and CDR2 SMNVEV (reference sequence).

The J gene is TRBJ2-5, the V gene TRBV18; D is uncertain. Germline V gene lookup returns CDR1 KGHSH and CDR2 LQKENI. This CDR3 spans 14 amino acids. Trimming left V 2 bases short and J 5 bases short, with 12 bases between. The CDR3, as DNA: TGTGCCAGCTCACCAGCAGTTGCAAAGGAGACCCAGTACTTC. This codes for CASSPAVAKETQYF.

The V and J genes are TRBV6-5 and TRBJ2-7, with D tentatively TRBD2 (6 bases). CDR1 and CDR2 (germline): MNHEY, SVGAGI. The CDR3 has 14 residues. Trimming pared 2 bases from V and 0 bases from J, leaving 8 bases between. The CDR3 here is CASSYRRGSYEQYF. CDR3 nucleotide sequence: TGTGCCAGCAGTTACAGGAGGGGCTCCTACGAGCAGTACTTC.

The chain combines TRBV4-1 with TRBJ2-7; 10 positions match TRBD2. CDR3 length: 16 amino acids. V shed 0 bases, J shed 4 bases, and the junction held 6 bases outside the gene matches. Germline loops: CDR1 MGHRA, CDR2 YSYEKL. CDR3 sequence: CASSQEEAGGRYEQYF. CDR3 DNA: TGCGCCAGCAGCCAAGAAGAAGCGGGAGGGCGGTACGAGCAGTACTTC.

CDR3 DNA: TGTGCCAGTAGTATCATAGCGGGAGACGAGACCCAGTACTTC. This gives the protein CASSIIAGDETQYF. The chain carries TRBV19 and TRBJ2-5; 9 nucleotides line up with TRBD2. The CDR3 is 14 amino acids. CDR1 LNHDA and CDR2 SQIVND come from the germline V gene (reference sequence). V shed 3 bases, J shed 5 bases, and the junction held 4 bases outside the gene matches.

The V call is TRBV21-1, the J call TRBJ1-4. TRBV21-1 is annotated as a pseudogene. The CDR3 is 15 amino acids. CDR3 sequence reads: CASSVPSGGSEKLFF. CDR3 in DNA: TGTGCCAGCAGCGTTCCTTCCGGAGGTTCGGAAAAACTGTTTTTT.

The chain uses TRBV7-9 and TRBJ1-4; D not certain. The germline CDR1 and CDR2 sequences are SEHNR and FQNEAQ (reference sequence). This CDR3 is 14 amino acids long. V gave up 0 bases and J gave up 8 bases, with 10 bases separating them. CDR3 sequence reads: CASSLAAAREKLFF. The CDR3 coding sequence is TGTGCCAGCAGCTTAGCCGCTGCCAGGGAAAAACTGTTTTTT.

The gene calls are TRBV27 and TRBJ2-1; 9 bases fit TRBD2. Trimming cost V 11 bases and J 7 bases; bases outside gene matches: 6. CDR3 length equals 12 residues. Germline V gene lookup returns CDR1 MNHEY and CDR2 SMNVEV (reference sequence). CDR3 loop: CAAGLAFNEQFF. The CDR3 region has the DNA TGTGCCGCTGGACTAGCGTTTAATGAGCAGTTCTTC.

This clone was found once. V gene TRBV30 combines with J gene TRBJ2-1; TRBD2 agrees at 11 bases. Germline V gene sequence: CDR1 GTSNPN, CDR2 SVGIG (reference sequence). After removal of 4 bases from V and 5 bases from J, the junction contained 16 bases not matched to a gene. This CDR3 contains 18 residues. DNA of the CDR3: TGTGCCTGGATCTTAGGACTAGCGGGTCCCCCGGGGAACAATGAGCAGTTCTTC. It encodes CAWILGLAGPPGNNEQFF.

This clone was detected only once. The rearrangement uses TRBV10-2 and TRBJ2-2; D is ambiguous. The CDR3 covers 14 residues. Germline V gene data show CDR1 as WSHSY and CDR2 as SAAADI. The germline V and J ends were trimmed by 3 bases and 4 bases, with 9 bases remaining between them. The CDR3 nucleotides are TGCGCCAGCAGTGATCTGGGCGTCACCGGGGAGCTGTTTTTT. It codes for CASSDLGVTGELFF.

The chain combines TRBV11-3 with TRBJ2-3; 9 positions match TRBD2. The CDR3 extends over 18 amino acids. V dropped 4 bases and J dropped 2; count of bases not matched to a gene: 13. In germline, CDR1 is SGHNT, CDR2 YENEEA. CDR3 protein: CASSSGTQTSGNTDTQYF. The CDR3 nucleotides read TGTGCCAGCAGCTCGGGAACCCAGACTAGCGGTAACACAGATACGCAGTATTTT. The full variable domain, in which reference TRBV11-3 and TRBJ2-3 provide the parts outside the CDR3, is EAGVVQSPRYKIIEKKQPVAFWCNPISGHNTLYWYLQNLGQGPELLIRYENEEAVDDSQLPKDRFSAERLKGVDSTLKIQPAELGDSAVYLCASSSGTQTSGNTDTQYFGPGTRLTVL.

About this clone itself: At one boundary the junction diverges from the germline segment, which might be a read error. This chain links TRBV7-9 with TRBJ2-1, with D tentatively TRBD2 (6 bases). CDR1 and CDR2 from the germline V gene are SEHNR and FQNEAQ (reference sequence). CDR3 length: 15 residues. The chain's CDR3 is CSSSLGRGSYNEQFF. Written as DNA, the CDR3 is TGTTCCAGCAGCTTAGGCCGGGGGTCCTACAATGAGCAGTTCTTC.

The chain carries TRBV10-3 and TRBJ2-5; 11 nucleotides agree with TRBD1. CDR1 ENHRY and CDR2 SYGVKD come from the germline V gene. Unmatched junction bases numbered 11, after V lost 6 bases and J lost 2 bases. The CDR3 sequence is 17 residues long. The CDR3 DNA is TGTGCCATCAGCCCGGGACAGGGGGTTAATCTACAAGAGACCCAGTACTTC. Amino acids: CAISPGQGVNLQETQYF.

The CDR3 loop is CASSLDGGGSGYTF. For the CDR3, the DNA is TGTGCCAGCAGCTTGGACGGGGGGGGGTCCGGCTACACCTTC. The chain carries TRBV5-4 and TRBJ1-2, with a possible D match to TRBD1 (5 bases). The length of the CDR3 is 14 residues. Germline loops: CDR1 SGHNT, CDR2 YYREEE (reference sequence). The V gene lost 0 bases and the J gene lost 8 bases, with 14 bases spanning the gap.

This sequence joins TRBV10-3 and TRBJ2-2, with 13 bases aligning to TRBD2. With 2 bases clipped from V and 5 bases from J, the junction kept 2 bases outside the gene matches. The CDR3 loop spans 16 amino acids. The germline CDR1 and CDR2 sequences are ENHRY and SYGVKD. The CDR3 protein is CAISEGTSGKTGELFF. The CDR3 bases are TGTGCCATCAGTGAGGGGACTAGCGGGAAAACCGGGGAGCTGTTTTTT.

The rearrangement joins TRBV18 to TRBJ1-5; D unresolved. Germline lookup yields CDR1 KGHSH and CDR2 LQKENI. V was pared by 3 bases and J by 6 bases, with 9 bases between. The CDR3 consists of 13 residues. As DNA, the CDR3 is TGTGCCAGCTCACCGGGCGAGGGTCAGCCCCAGCATTTT. The encoded protein is CASSPGEGQPQHF. The whole variable domain, filled in from reference TRBV18 and TRBJ1-5, reads NAGVMQNPRHLVRRRGQEARLRCSPMKGHSHVYWYRQLPEEGLKFMVYLQKENIIDESGMPKERFSAEFPKEGPSILRIQQVVRGDSAAYFCASSPGEGQPQHFGDGTRLSIL.

V is TRBV13 and J is TRBJ2-7; the match to TRBD1 covers 9 bases. J was trimmed by 4 bases and V by 5 bases; bases with no gene match: 6. This CDR3 contains 14 residues. The germline CDR1 and CDR2 sequences are PRHDT and FYEKMQ (reference sequence). The CDR3 sequence: CASSPRDREYEQYF. CDR3 nucleotide sequence: TGTGCCAGCAGCCCCCGGGACAGGGAATACGAGCAGTACTTC.

CDR3 sequence (DNA): TGCGCCAGCAGCCAAGATCGGCGTCTAGCGAGCGACAATGAGCAGTTCTTC. Translated: CASSQDRRLASDNEQFF. This chain joins TRBV4-3 and TRBJ2-1; weak D call: TRBD2 (6 bases). The CDR3 loop spans 17 amino acids. The germline V and J ends were trimmed by 0 bases and 5 bases, with 17 bases remaining between them. Germline lookup yields CDR1 LGHNA and CDR2 YSLEER.

The sample holds a few counts of this clone. The chain carries TRBV6-5 and TRBJ1-1, with D possibly TRBD1 on 5 matching bases. This CDR3 has 15 amino acids. V was cut by 5 bases and J by 0 bases, with 13 bases left in between. Germline CDR1 reads MNHEY; CDR2 reads SVGAGI. CDR3 nucleotide sequence: TGTGCCAGCAGTCGACAGCAACAGATGAACACTGAAGCTTTCTTT. The encoded protein is CASSRQQQMNTEAFF.

This clone was picked up one time. V usage is TRBV21-1 and J usage is TRBJ2-7; the table's D call, TRBD2, was not checked against the DNA. TRBV21-1 counts as a pseudogene. CDR3 length: 21 residues. CDR3 nucleotide sequence: TGTGCCAGCAGCAATTGTGGGGTCGCGTGGGCTGGCGGGAGGGTCCCTTACGAGCAGTACTTC. Its protein is CASSNCGVAWAGGRVPYEQYF.

CDR3 loop: CASSPSSERQPQHF. The CDR3 DNA reads as TGTGCCAGTAGTCCCAGTTCCGAGCGGCAGCCCCAGCATTTT. This chain joins TRBV19 and TRBJ1-5; D gene unclear. The CDR3 runs to 14 residues. Trimming removed 5 bases at V and 7 bases at J, with 15 bases between. Germline loops: CDR1 LNHDA, CDR2 SQIVND (reference sequence).

The gene calls are TRBV4-1 and TRBJ2-7, with 10 positions matching TRBD1. Trimming took 3 bases from V and 7 from J; bases not matched to a gene: 9. Germline V lookup: CDR1 MGHRA, CDR2 YSYEKL. The CDR3 runs to 15 residues. The DNA of the CDR3 is TGCGCCAGCAGCCACCCCGGGACAGGGGTTGGGGAGCAGTACTTC. It is translated as CASSHPGTGVGEQYF.

This chain joins TRBV5-6 and TRBJ2-5, with 12 bases aligning to TRBD2. Germline V gene sequence: CDR1 SGHDT, CDR2 YYEEEE. The CDR3 is 15 amino acids. V lost 0 bases, J lost 7 bases, and 4 bases stayed unmatched. CDR3 sequence (DNA): TGTGCCAGCAGCTTGGGACTAGCGGGAGTTGGGACCCAGTACTTC. Its translation: CASSLGLAGVGTQYF. Using reference TRBV5-6 and TRBJ2-5 for the parts outside the CDR3, the full variable domain is DAGVTQSPTHLIKTRGQQVTLRCSPKSGHDTVSWYQQALGQGPQFIFQYYEEEERQRGNFPDRFSGHQFPNYSSELNVNALLLGDSALYLCASSLGLAGVGTQYFGPGTRLLVL.